These 20 T cell receptor beta chains came from one sample sequenced in a study of human T cells and chemical hapten exposure. Using its own MiXCR run on the RACE reads, TCRdb lists one record per CDR3 protein. There are 120,000 or so distinct CDR3 sequences in the sample; approximately 15% occur only once, and about 3% lies in the top ten. This sample's time point: pre-sensitization, week 0. Treatment noted: therapeutic diphenylcyclopropenone sensitization with weekly scalp DPC. Sequencing was performed on whole blood, taken in connection with sensitization to the hapten diphenylcyclopropenone (DPC). Every receptor here comes from a woman under 30 with alopecia areata. Some clones in this sample may be carry-over from other donors' samples.

The table lists this clonotype with a few counts. The V and J genes are TRBV6-9 and TRBJ1-6, with 9 bases matching TRBD1. The CDR3 loop spans 17 amino acids. The V and J ends lost 6 bases and 10 bases, in that order; junction bases with no gene match: 16. Per the germline V gene, CDR1 is MNHGY and CDR2 is SVAAGI. Here the CDR3 reads CASSHIYGQGRRSPLHF. The CDR3 DNA follows: TGTGCCAGCAGCCACATTTACGGACAGGGGAGAAGGTCACCCCTCCACTTT.

There are a few counts of this clonotype. The chain links TRBV12-3 or TRBV12-4 to TRBJ2-1, with D uncertain. This CDR3 spans 15 amino acids. Trimming stripped 1 base from V and 2 bases from J, with 9 bases between. For the CDR3, the DNA is TGTGCCAGCAGTTTAGGGTCGGACCCCTACAATGAGCAGTTCTTC. Translated: CASSLGSDPYNEQFF.

This clonotype was found a few times. V usage is TRBV12-3 or TRBV12-4 and J usage is TRBJ1-2, with a possible D match to TRBD1 (5 bases). V was cut by 6 bases and J by 0 bases, with 14 bases left in between. The CDR3 extends over 15 amino acids. As DNA, the CDR3 is TGTGCCAGCAGCCACCGGGACCGACCTAACTATGGCTACACCTTC. It codes for CASSHRDRPNYGYTF.

The chain recombines TRBV18 with TRBJ2-1; D gene ambiguous. In germline, CDR1 is KGHSH, CDR2 LQKENI. The V and J ends lost 3 bases and 9 bases respectively, with 18 bases between them. The CDR3 loop spans 15 amino acids. The CDR3 DNA sequence: TGTGCCAGCTCACCTCCGGGTGGGCTCGTGTTTGAGCAGTTCTTC. Encoded protein: CASSPPGGLVFEQFF.

This clonotype was seen a handful of times. The gene calls are TRBV24-1 and TRBJ2-1; 7 positions agree with TRBD2. This CDR3 region has 15 residues. Per the germline V gene, CDR1 is KGHDR and CDR2 is SFDVKD. With V trimmed by 6 bases and J by 3 bases, 7 bases remained unmatched. CDR3 region: CATSPTGTNYNEQFF. CDR3 coding DNA: TGTGCCACCAGTCCCACCGGGACTAACTACAATGAGCAGTTCTTC.

The rearrangement links TRBV29-1 to TRBJ2-5, with D perhaps TRBD1 or TRBD2 (5 bases each). The V end was cut by 4 bases, the J end by 0 bases, with 9 bases between. The germline V gene encodes CDR1 SQVTM and CDR2 ANQGSEA. This CDR3 comprises 13 residues. CDR3 in amino acids: CSVVGANQETQYF. CDR3 nucleotide sequence: TGCAGCGTTGTCGGGGCAAACCAAGAGACCCAGTACTTC.

CDR3 in amino acids: CASMETTNTGELFF. CDR3 coding DNA: TGTGCCAGCATGGAGACAACGAACACCGGGGAGCTGTTTTTT. The chain employs TRBV25-1 and TRBJ2-2; D ambiguous. The V gene lost 7 bases and the J gene lost 0 bases, with 9 bases spanning the gap. The CDR3 is 14 amino acids. In germline, CDR1 is MGHDK, CDR2 SYGVNS.

This clonotype was picked up a small number of times. The J gene is TRBJ2-4, the V gene TRBV5-4, with TRBD2 identical over 12 bases. This CDR3 is built from 14 residues. J was trimmed by 6 bases and V by 4 bases; bases with no gene match: 2. The V gene's germline CDR1 is SGHNT and CDR2 YYREEE (reference sequence). CDR3 loop: CASSLAGGRNIQYF. The CDR3 coding sequence is TGTGCCAGCAGCCTAGCGGGGGGGCGAAACATTCAGTACTTC.

The gene calls are TRBV12-3 or TRBV12-4 and TRBJ2-1; D might be TRBD1 or TRBD2, each matching 5 bases. V was cut by 10 bases and J by 10 bases, with 14 bases left in between. This CDR3 comprises 11 residues. The CDR3 loop reads CAIKGTGEQFF. CDR3 nucleotides: TGTGCCATTAAGGGGACGGGGGAGCAGTTCTTC.

The rearrangement links TRBV20-1 to TRBJ1-2; a weak D match, TRBD1 (6 bases). V was cut by 3 bases and J by 8 bases, with 16 bases left in between. CDR1 and CDR2 from the germline V gene are DFQATT and SNEGSKA (reference sequence). The CDR3 extends over 13 amino acids. The CDR3 sequence is CSASEGGGRGYTF. The CDR3 DNA follows: TGCAGTGCTAGCGAAGGGGGGGGCAGGGGCTACACCTTC.

The genes are TRBV28 and TRBJ2-2; D possibly uses TRBD1 or TRBD2 (5 bases each). Trimming cost V 3 bases and J 2 bases, with 10 bases left between them. CDR1 MDHEN and CDR2 SYDVKM come from the germline V gene. The CDR3 consists of 15 residues. CDR3 sequence reads: CASSLGETNTGELFF. CDR3 bases: TGTGCCAGCAGTTTGGGGGAAACAAACACCGGGGAGCTGTTTTTT.

The table lists this clonotype with many counts. V gene TRBV12-3 or TRBV12-4 combines with J gene TRBJ1-5, with 7 nucleotides matching TRBD1. The CDR3 contains 14 residues. V shed 3 bases, J shed 4 bases, and the junction held 3 bases outside the gene matches. The CDR3 DNA sequence: TGTGCCAGCAGTTTTAGACAGGGAAATCAGCCCCAGCATTTT. As protein: CASSFRQGNQPQHF.

This clonotype showed up many times. This chain links TRBV2 with TRBJ1-1; 7 bases fit TRBD1. With 8 bases clipped from V and 0 bases from J, the junction kept 9 bases outside the gene matches. From germline, CDR1 is SNHLY and CDR2 FYNNEI. This CDR3 region has 15 residues. CDR3 bases: TGTGCCAGCTCAGTGACAGGGACACTGAACACTGAAGCTTTCTTT. Translating it yields CASSVTGTLNTEAFF.

This clonotype was observed a few times. The rearrangement joins TRBV10-3 to TRBJ1-4; D not certain. CDR3 size: 13 residues. The germline V gene encodes CDR1 ENHRY and CDR2 SYGVKD. V was pared by 4 bases and J by 7 bases, with 10 bases between. CDR3 nucleotides: TGTGCCATCAGTGCGGAGGCCGCTGAAAAACTGTTTTTT. This encodes CAISAEAAEKLFF.

This sequence joins TRBV30 and TRBJ2-1; D not certain. CDR3 size: 13 residues. Per the germline V gene, CDR1 is GTSNPN and CDR2 is SVGIG (reference sequence). The ends were cut back, 4 bases at V and 7 bases at J, with 14 bases in the middle. This chain's CDR3 is CAWKSGWINEQFF. Here the CDR3 DNA reads TGTGCCTGGAAATCGGGTTGGATAAATGAGCAGTTCTTC.

This clonotype occurred a few times. J is TRBJ2-7 and V is TRBV11-2, with 10 positions matching TRBD1. V shed 0 bases, J shed 2 bases, and the junction held 1 base outside the gene matches. Germline V gene lookup returns CDR1 SGHAT and CDR2 FQNNGV. This CDR3 comprises 15 residues. CDR3 loop: CASSLEGQGTYEQYF. As DNA, the CDR3 is TGTGCCAGCAGCTTAGAGGGACAGGGGACCTACGAGCAGTACTTC.

This clonotype has a handful of counts. The V gene is TRBV5-1, the J gene TRBJ1-1; possible D gene TRBD1, 5 bases. Germline V CDR1 and CDR2: SGHRS, YFSETQ. V lost 0 bases to trimming and J lost 3 bases, with 12 bases between them. The CDR3 totals 15 residues. CDR3 in amino acids: CASSLVVGGDTEAFF. CDR3 DNA sequence: TGCGCCAGCAGCTTGGTGGTGGGAGGGGACACTGAAGCTTTCTTT.

At least ten counts were recorded for this clonotype. The V and J genes are TRBV20-1 and TRBJ2-1, with TRBD2 as a possible D gene (6 bases). V lost 0 bases and J 7 bases, leaving 7 bases between the germline ends. CDR3 length: 12 amino acids. From germline, CDR1 is DFQATT and CDR2 SNEGSKA (reference sequence). CDR3 sequence (DNA): TGCAGTGCTAGAGAGGGGGGTAATGAGCAGTTCTTC. The encoded protein is CSAREGGNEQFF.

The V call is TRBV28, the J call TRBJ2-7; D is uncertain. Germline lookup yields CDR1 MDHEN and CDR2 SYDVKM. Trimming left V 5 bases short and J 5 bases short, with 7 bases between. The CDR3 totals 11 residues. The CDR3 region is CASSPYDEQYF. CDR3 in DNA: TGTGCCAGCAGTCCTTACGACGAGCAGTACTTC. The full variable domain, its missing parts supplied by reference TRBV28 and TRBJ2-7, is DVKVTQSSRYLVKRTGEKVFLECVQDMDHENMFWYRQDPGLGLRLIYFSYDVKMKEKGDIPEGYSVSREKKERFSLILESASTNQTSMYLCASSPYDEQYFGPGTRLTVT.

In its sample, this clonotype was seen a few times. V and J are TRBV28 and TRBJ1-6; D call uncertain. The CDR3 extends over 14 amino acids. CDR1 is MDHEN and CDR2 is SYDVKM in the germline V gene. V lost 5 bases to trimming and J lost 4 bases, with 9 bases between them. CDR3 in DNA: TGTGCCAGCAGTAGAACACGGTATAATTCACCCCTCCACTTT. It is translated as CASSRTRYNSPLHF.